Each of the 18 T cell receptor beta chains below was sequenced from the same sample in a study of blood T cell repertoires in COVID-19. Sequencing used immunoSEQ multiplex PCR; TCRdb keeps in-frame clones, though not all of them. The sample has a few hundred thousand clones, around 92% seen once; the top ten hold 1% to 1.5%. Sequenced: peripheral blood. These receptor sequences come from a middle-aged man with acute or convalescent COVID-19.

The chain links TRBV7-9 to TRBJ1-5; tentative D call: TRBD1 (5 bases). The CDR3 contains 14 residues. Trimming took off 4 bases at V and 3 bases at J, with 10 bases between the two ends. Germline CDR1 and CDR2: SEHNR and FQNEAQ (reference sequence). The CDR3 reads CASSSTVNNQPQHF. DNA of the CDR3: TGTGCCAGCAGCTCGACAGTTAACAATCAGCCCCAGCATTTT.

This clone was recorded only once. The chain couples TRBV6-5 to TRBJ2-3; TRBD2 might be the D (6 bases). V lost 6 bases and J lost 2, with 12 bases in between. The CDR3 contains 14 residues. Per germline, CDR1 MNHEY and CDR2 SVGAGI. CDR3 sequence reads: CASRRWTTTDTQYF. The CDR3, as DNA: TGTGCCAGCAGGAGGTGGACTACCACAGATACGCAGTATTTT.

Here the CDR3 DNA reads TGTGCCACCAGTGACGTGGGACAGTCCAATCAGCCCCAGCATTTT. It translates to CATSDVGQSNQPQHF. V is TRBV24-1 and J is TRBJ1-5, with 7 bases identical to TRBD1. The CDR3 has 15 amino acids. Looked up from germline, CDR1 is KGHDR and CDR2 is SFDVKD. With V trimmed by 4 bases and J by 3 bases, 5 bases remained unmatched.

The chain joins TRBV24-1 to TRBJ2-2, with 8 bases matching TRBD1. Trimming at V came to 4 bases and at J to 6 bases, leaving 9 bases not matched to a gene. CDR1 is KGHDR and CDR2 is SFDVKD in the germline V gene. This CDR3 is built from 16 residues. DNA of the CDR3: TGTGCCACCAGTGACCCTGACAGGGGTCTTGCCGGGGAGCTGTTTTTT. Translated: CATSDPDRGLAGELFF.

This clone showed up just a few times. The V gene is TRBV4-1, the J gene TRBJ1-3; TRBD1 matches at 7 bases. The CDR3 spans 16 residues. The germline V gene has CDR1 MGHRA and CDR2 YSYEKL. The trim removed 2 bases at V and 0 bases at J, leaving 4 bases unmatched. DNA of the CDR3: TGCGCCAGCAGCCAAACAGCAGGGGGCTCTGGAAACACCATATATTTT. This sequence encodes CASSQTAGGSGNTIYF.

J is TRBJ1-2 and V is TRBV28, with 10 positions matching TRBD1. This CDR3 has 16 residues. The ends lost 6 bases at V and 8 bases at J; junction bases unmatched: 15. Germline V gives CDR1 MDHEN, CDR2 SYDVKM. CDR3 protein: CASSLNIDRGLWGYTF. CDR3 sequence (DNA): TGTGCCAGCAGCCTTAATATAGACAGGGGGCTATGGGGCTACACCTTC.

The V call is TRBV27, the J call TRBJ2-6, with no clear D. The germline CDR1 and CDR2 sequences are MNHEY and SMNVEV (reference sequence). The V and J ends lost 4 bases and 2 bases respectively, with 9 bases between them. The CDR3 loop spans 15 amino acids. For the CDR3, the DNA is TGTGCCAGCAGTTCTCGATCAGCTGGGGCCAACGTCCTGACTTTC. Its protein product is CASSSRSAGANVLTF.

The chain uses TRBV29-1 and TRBJ2-4, with D maybe TRBD1 (7 bases). This CDR3 comprises 13 residues. Germline V gives CDR1 SQVTM, CDR2 ANQGSEA. V shed 4 bases and J shed 7 bases, with 14 bases lying between them. The CDR3: CSVAGGTENIQYF. CDR3 in DNA: TGCAGCGTTGCCGGCGGGACAGAGAACATTCAGTACTTC.

The rearrangement uses TRBV11-2 and TRBJ1-1; D not resolved. The CDR3 contains 12 residues. Germline CDR1 SGHAT, CDR2 FQNNGV. V was shortened by 3 bases and J by 6 bases, with 8 bases between the two germline ends. The CDR3 here is CASSFTEAEAFF. The CDR3 bases are TGTGCCAGCAGCTTCACTGAGGCTGAAGCTTTCTTT. The entire variable domain, with the rest obtained from reference TRBV11-2 and TRBJ1-1, is as follows: EAGVAQSPRYKIIEKRQSVAFWCNPISGHATLYWYQQILGQGPKLLIQFQNNGVVDDSQLPKDRFSAERLKGVDSTLKIQPAKLEDSAVYLCASSFTEAEAFFGQGTRLTVV.

The sample holds one count of this clone. The conserved final phenylalanine or tryptophan is absent from the CDR3, which likely points to a read error. The V call is TRBV5-1, the J call TRBJ1-1; D is uncertain. This CDR3 comprises 15 residues. The germline CDR1 and CDR2 sequences are SGHRS and YFSETQ. V was cut by 4 bases and J by 5 bases, with 18 bases left in between. DNA for the CDR3: TGCGCCAGCAGCGGCGGGAGCTCGGCCCCTACTGAAGCTTTCCTT. This sequence encodes CASSGGSSAPTEAFL.

V is TRBV28 and J is TRBJ1-2; 10 nucleotides line up with TRBD1. J lost 4 bases, V lost 2 bases, and 4 bases had no gene match. Germline CDR1 is MDHEN and CDR2 is SYDVKM. The CDR3 runs 15 residues. The CDR3 here is CASSLLGQGSYGYTF. CDR3 nucleotide sequence: TGTGCCAGCAGTTTACTGGGACAGGGGTCCTATGGCTACACCTTC.

The CDR3 is CASSSGGWNYGYTF. The CDR3 bases are TGTGCCAGCAGTTCGGGGGGGTGGAACTATGGCTACACCTTC. V and J are TRBV2 and TRBJ1-2, with D tentatively TRBD1 (5 bases). The germline V and J ends were trimmed by 5 bases and 2 bases, with 12 bases remaining between them. The germline gives CDR1 SNHLY, CDR2 FYNNEI. There are 14 residues in the CDR3.

Details on this clone: The junction shows a germline mismatch at one end, possibly a read error. The J gene is TRBJ2-2, the V gene TRBV7-7; no firm D call. The CDR3 totals 14 residues. Germline assignment: CDR1 SSHAT and CDR2 FNYEAQ (reference sequence). The CDR3 DNA is TGTGCTAGCAGCTTAGAGCCATTAACCGGGGAGCTGTTTTTT. It specifies CASSLEPLTGELFF. Filled out from reference TRBV7-7 and TRBJ2-2, the complete variable domain reads GAGVSQSPRYKVTKRGQDVTLRCDPISSHATLYWYQQALGQGPEFLTYFNYEAQPDKSGLPSDRFSAERPEGSISTLTIQRTEQRDSAMYRCASSLEPLTGELFFGEGSRLTVL.

The chain recombines TRBV15 with TRBJ1-5; D not resolved. V was shortened by 1 base and J by 6 bases, with 16 bases between the two germline ends. This CDR3 is 16 amino acids long. CDR1 is LNHNV and CDR2 is YYDKDF in the germline V gene (reference sequence). DNA for the CDR3: TGTGCCACCAGCAGAGCACTTTTCCCCGGGGTTCAGCCCCAGCATTTT. It encodes CATSRALFPGVQPQHF.

The rearrangement uses TRBV5-1 and TRBJ2-5, with D hard to call. Germline loops: CDR1 SGHRS, CDR2 YFSETQ. The CDR3 has 15 amino acids. V dropped 0 bases and J dropped 5 bases, with 14 bases sitting between them. CDR3 in amino acids: CASSLGPTLPETQYF. In DNA form, the CDR3 reads TGCGCCAGCAGCTTGGGCCCTACCCTACCGGAGACCCAGTACTTC.

This chain links TRBV10-3 with TRBJ2-3, with 11 bases that match TRBD2. V was pared by 0 bases and J by 4 bases, with 9 bases of the junction left unmatched. The CDR3 is 18 amino acids. Germline values: CDR1 ENHRY, CDR2 SYGVKD. The DNA of the CDR3 is TGTGCCATCAGTGAGTCGCGGGAGGGACTAGCGGACTCAGATACGCAGTATTTT. Translating it yields CAISESREGLADSDTQYF.

V and J are TRBV5-1 and TRBJ2-3; possibly TRBD1 for D (5 bases). The germline V gene encodes CDR1 SGHRS and CDR2 YFSETQ. CDR3 length: 15 residues. Between the trimmed V and J ends, which lost 5 bases and 4 bases, there was a span of 17 bases. CDR3 region: CASRLNGAKADTQYF. The DNA of the CDR3 is TGCGCCAGCAGGCTGAATGGGGCAAAGGCAGATACGCAGTATTTT.

The chain joins TRBV15 to TRBJ2-7; 8 nucleotides agree with TRBD1. CDR3 length: 15 residues. Germline CDR1 is LNHNV and CDR2 is YYDKDF (reference sequence). J was trimmed by 5 bases and V by 1 base; bases with no gene match: 7. CDR3 in amino acids: CATSRVPGQEDEQYF. DNA for the CDR3: TGTGCCACCAGCAGAGTACCGGGACAGGAAGACGAGCAGTACTTC.